The TCR beta chain described here comes from a study of glioma-infiltrating T cells (dated by TCRdb to the mid-2010s). Broadly, across the study: TCR alpha- and beta-chain repertoires were sequenced from glioma tissue, non-neoplastic brain tissue and matched peripheral blood mononuclear cells. To measure divergence between tissue and blood T-cell populations, each tissue-infiltrating repertoire was compared with the peripheral blood repertoire of the same patient. The paired cohort comprised three low-grade glioma patients, several primary glioblastoma patients and three non-glioma patients contributing non-neoplastic brain tissue. Summary of the overall study and its limitations: VJ-independent divergence between tissue and blood was below expectation in non-neoplastic patients but above expectation in all gliomas, especially low-grade gliomas. Very few CDR3 sequences were found to be shared between tissue and blood, and this scarcity was attributed to high CDR3 diversity and limited sampling. Small numbers underpinned the group comparisons: under ten glioblastoma patients, three low-grade glioma patients and three non-neoplastic patients.

Worth noting for this clonotype: Its target antigen remains unknown. Within one base of it there is no much larger clone, and no base qualities were kept.

Reading the germline V gene (reference sequence) gives CDR1 SGHKS and CDR2 YYEKEE. V and J lose 4 bases and 0 bases, and a span of 14 bases separates them. Inclusive of the bounding cysteine and phenylalanine, the CDR3 is 16 residues long. The sequence is cut down to CDR3 DNA, 48 bases in frame from base 1. The iRepertoire nested amplicon-rescue multiplex PCR (arm-PCR) platform was used to amplify TCR alpha and beta CDR3 regions from RNA. For one-step reverse transcription and amplification, roughly 85-400 ng of tissue mRNA or PBMC total RNA was used as input. Following bead purification, Illumina adapters were added through a secondary multiplex PCR, and the libraries were then gel-purified between 200 and 400 bp. Libraries carried internal 6-nucleotide barcodes used for demultiplexing. The libraries were sequenced on an Illumina MiSeq using 2x220 or 2x250 nucleotide paired-end reads. Under the source paper's analysis protocol: Paired reads were merged using FLASH 1.2.11 and were aligned to the GRCh37 human genome using BWA-MEM, after which TRA and TRB reads were extracted. For V and J assignment, an IMGT-derived reference of cassette sequences and CDR3 motifs that included pseudogenes was used. Reads were translated in three frames, and productive CDR3s were defined as those with a C...FGXG motif and no stop codons. A clonotype was defined as a unique combination of a V-J cassette pair and a CDR3 amino acid sequence. Filtering of reads was based on Hamming distance, with the threshold set by the sequence error rate of each sample in mapped regions. TCRdb cleaned the public reads at Q25 with fastp, built clones with MiXCR and kept in-frame beta chains. Each CDR3 protein gets just one entry, which takes the most common genes and DNA from the rows behind it. The V and J calls were determined by TCRdb, not by the authors. The sample table lists about 180,000 distinct CDR3 sequences, roughly 45% of them with a count of one. The ten largest clones add up to roughly 5.2% of the sample.

The sequence joins TRBV5-5 to TRBJ1-3; no confident D gene assignment can be made. This clonotype was obtained from a human donor with low-grade glioma or glioblastoma, undergoing nonglioma brain surgery, or in good health (not recorded which). Sequenced: glioma tissue, nonneoplastic brain tissue, or PBMCs (not recorded which). The CDR3 protein is CASSLSYGFSGNTIYF. The nucleotide sequence is TGTGCCAGCAGCCTAAGCTACGGTTTCTCTGGAAACACCATATATTTT.